This TCR beta chain was recorded in a study of T-cell reconstitution after alpha-beta-depleted transplantation in children. Whole-study results and caveats: Recipient T cells and thymic progenitors that survived were the source of the high TCRbeta diversity seen at day 60 in some patients. Several hundred expanded graft clones reportedly supplied alpha-beta T cells about two months after transplant. From newly produced T cells came most of the T-cell counts and diversity one year after transplant.

This CDR3 is built from 17 residues. Per germline, CDR1 LGHNA and CDR2 YNFKEQ. Trimming removed 4 bases from V and 2 bases from J; junction bases left unmatched: 10. As regards this clonotype: Its antigen is as yet unknown.

The library targeted TCRbeta and was prepared with unique molecular identifiers. TCRdb reprocessed the PCR reads via MiXCR and lists one record per CDR3 protein. Of over 150,000 distinct CDR3 sequences detected, approximately 6% appear once; the ten largest clones hold approximately 4.1%. J is TRBJ2-3 and V is TRBV4-2; TRBD2 aligns across 9 bases. The sample was PBMCs, taken before TCRalphabeta/CD19-depleted stem cell transplant. The receptor was isolated from a girl under three years old with combined immunodeficiency, due to receive a stem cell transplant. For the CDR3, the DNA is TGTGCCAGCAGCCTCGTGTACGCTAGCGGGAACACAGATACGCAGTATTTT. Amino acids: CASSLVYASGNTDTQYF.